The 29 T cell receptor beta chains reported below all come from one sample, sequenced in a study of shared clonotypes between healthy human individuals. Naive CD8 cells were CD45RO-negative, positively selected for CCR7, excluding terminally differentiated effector memory CD45RA+ cells. Assay: immunoSEQ multiplex PCR; the TCRdb copy retains only in-frame clones and omits some. The sample shows 500,000 to 700,000 clones, roughly 95% of them seen only once. Sequencing was performed on naive CD8+ T cells sorted from blood. The source is a woman aged 25 to 39 in good health.

The chain joins TRBV4-1 to TRBJ2-5; 9 bases map to TRBD2. V shed 4 bases, J shed 2 bases, and the junction held 5 bases outside the gene matches. The CDR3 is 15 amino acids. Germline CDR1 MGHRA, CDR2 YSYEKL. CDR3 DNA: TGCGCCAGCAGCCCCCTGACTAGCGGTCAAGAGACCCAGTACTTC. This sequence encodes CASSPLTSGQETQYF.

Remarks on this clone: In the same sample, other DNA sequences code for this CDR3. The chain has TRBV27 and TRBJ2-7, with 9 bases lining up with TRBD1. The germline V gene encodes CDR1 MNHEY and CDR2 SMNVEV (reference sequence). J was trimmed by 2 bases and V by 3 bases; bases with no gene match: 5. This CDR3 region has 15 residues. DNA of the CDR3: TGTGCCAGCAGTTTTTTGGGACAGGGTGCCTACGAGCAGTACTTC. This encodes CASSFLGQGAYEQYF.

The chain uses TRBV11-2 and TRBJ1-3; D is possibly TRBD1 (5 bases). The CDR3 has 14 residues. The germline V gene has CDR1 SGHAT and CDR2 FQNNGV. The V end lost 2 bases, the J end lost 2 bases, and 7 bases lay between the germline ends. The CDR3 spells CASSLQGAGNTIYF. The CDR3 DNA reads TGTGCCAGCAGCTTACAGGGTGCTGGAAACACCATATATTTT.

The gene calls are TRBV19 and TRBJ2-7; D unclear. Germline V CDR1 and CDR2: LNHDA, SQIVND (reference sequence). The V end was cut by 3 bases, the J end by 3 bases, with 9 bases between. This CDR3 has 13 residues. CDR3 sequence: CASSMGNGYEQYF. The CDR3 DNA reads as TGTGCCAGTAGTATGGGGAATGGCTACGAGCAGTACTTC. The full variable domain, in which reference TRBV19 and TRBJ2-7 provide the parts outside the CDR3, is DGGITQSPKYLFRKEGQNVTLSCEQNLNHDAMYWYRQDPGQGLRLIYYSQIVNDFQKGDIAEGYSVSREKKESFPLTVTSAQKNPTAFYLCASSMGNGYEQYFGPGTRLTVT.

The chain combines TRBV9 with TRBJ2-1; the match to TRBD2 covers 8 bases. Germline V lookup: CDR1 SGDLS, CDR2 YYNGEE. The CDR3 covers 17 residues. V gave up 1 base and J gave up 1 base; unmatched junction bases: 7. The CDR3 is CASSVFGTSSSYNEQFF. The CDR3 coding sequence is TGTGCCAGCAGCGTATTCGGGACTAGTTCGTCCTACAATGAGCAGTTCTTC.

The rearrangement uses TRBV7-9 and TRBJ2-7; D perhaps matches TRBD1 (7 bases). Trimming cost V 1 base and J 4 bases, with 11 bases left between them. The CDR3 consists of 14 residues. Looked up from germline, CDR1 is SEHNR and CDR2 is FQNEAQ (reference sequence). The CDR3 coding sequence is TGTGCCAGCAGCTTAGGCAGGGGGAGGTACGAGCAGTACTTC. Its translation is CASSLGRGRYEQYF.

V is TRBV13 and J is TRBJ1-2; maybe TRBD1 (5 bases). CDR3 size: 14 residues. CDR1 and CDR2 from the germline V gene are PRHDT and FYEKMQ (reference sequence). Trimming left V 4 bases short and J 8 bases short, with 17 bases between. The chain's CDR3 is CASSSRPGLRGYTF. CDR3 nucleotides: TGTGCCAGCAGCTCCCGTCCAGGGCTGAGGGGCTACACCTTC.

This rearrangement joins TRBV5-6 to TRBJ1-1, with 10 bases aligning to TRBD1. V was pared by 4 bases and J by 3 bases, with 6 bases of the junction left unmatched. The germline gives CDR1 SGHDT, CDR2 YYEEEE. The CDR3 length is 15 residues. Here the CDR3 reads CASSEETGGDTEAFF. DNA of the CDR3: TGTGCCAGCAGCGAAGAGACAGGGGGCGACACTGAAGCTTTCTTT.

The V gene is TRBV27, the J gene TRBJ2-7, with D tentatively TRBD1 (6 bases). Germline-derived CDR1 and CDR2 are MNHEY and SMNVEV (reference sequence). This CDR3 comprises 14 residues. The V end was cut by 6 bases, the J end by 5 bases, with 17 bases between. CDR3 region: CASSGSGAWNEQYF. CDR3 sequence (DNA): TGTGCCAGCAGCGGATCAGGGGCATGGAACGAGCAGTACTTC.

CDR3 nucleotides: TGTGCCAGCAGCGTAGGACGTTCCAGGACAGATACGCAGTATTTT. It encodes CASSVGRSRTDTQYF. The chain couples TRBV9 to TRBJ2-3; no definite D call. V dropped 0 bases and J dropped 3 bases, with 11 bases sitting between them. This CDR3 is built from 15 residues. Germline loops: CDR1 SGDLS, CDR2 YYNGEE.

The CDR3: CASSLGFGTQYF. The CDR3, as DNA: TGTGCCAGCAGTTTAGGCTTTGGGACCCAGTACTTC. The V and J genes are TRBV28 and TRBJ2-5; no reliable D call. Germline assignment: CDR1 MDHEN and CDR2 SYDVKM. Trimming took off 2 bases at V and 7 bases at J, with 8 bases between the two ends. The CDR3 has 12 amino acids.

The chain carries TRBV7-9 and TRBJ2-4; a weak D match, TRBD2 (6 bases). CDR3 length: 13 residues. V was pared by 3 bases and J by 7 bases, with 10 bases between. Germline lookup yields CDR1 SEHNR and CDR2 FQNEAQ (reference sequence). The CDR3 spells CASSLGRDNIQYF. The CDR3 nucleotides read TGTGCCAGCAGCTTGGGGCGGGACAACATTCAGTACTTC. Based on the CDR3 plus reference TRBV7-9 and TRBJ2-4, the full variable domain is DTGVSQNPRHKITKRGQNVTFRCDPISEHNRLYWYRQTLGQGPEFLTYFQNEAQLEKSRLLSDRFSAERPKGSFSTLEIQRTEQGDSAMYLCASSLGRDNIQYFGAGTRLSVL.

The CDR3 here is CASSLDRQGAHEQYF. The CDR3 DNA reads as TGTGCCAGCAGCTTGGATCGGCAGGGCGCCCACGAGCAGTACTTC. The J gene is TRBJ2-7, the V gene TRBV5-4, with D possibly matching TRBD1 (5 bases). This CDR3 contains 15 residues. Germline CDR1 and CDR2: SGHNT and YYREEE (reference sequence). V was shortened by 0 bases and J by 5 bases, with 15 bases between the two germline ends.

In the case of this clone: At the DNA level, this CDR3 is encoded by other sequences in the same sample as well. The chain employs TRBV27 and TRBJ2-7; 8 positions match TRBD1. The CDR3 runs 14 residues. Germline CDR1 reads MNHEY; CDR2 reads SMNVEV (reference sequence). With V trimmed by 4 bases and J by 4 bases, 6 bases remained unmatched. For the CDR3, the DNA is TGTGCCAGCAGTTCTGGACAGGGTGTGTACGAGCAGTACTTC. Translated, it gives CASSSGQGVYEQYF.

This chain connects TRBV6-5 to TRBJ2-1; D might be TRBD2 (5 bases). The germline V gene encodes CDR1 MNHEY and CDR2 SVGAGI. Trimming removed 7 bases at V and 3 bases at J, with 16 bases between. This CDR3 is built from 15 residues. CDR3 nucleotide sequence: TGTGCCAGCATGGGCCGGACTTACAACTACAATGAGCAGTTCTTC. It encodes CASMGRTYNYNEQFF.

The J gene is TRBJ1-2, the V gene TRBV7-9, with D tentatively TRBD1 (6 bases). Per the germline V gene, CDR1 is SEHNR and CDR2 is FQNEAQ (reference sequence). Trimming removed 4 bases from V and 2 bases from J, with 26 bases in between. The CDR3 covers 19 residues. CDR3 protein: CASSSVPPTWGQSNYGYTF. The CDR3 DNA reads TGTGCCAGCAGCTCAGTTCCGCCTACGTGGGGACAATCCAACTATGGCTACACCTTC.

Note on this clone: This same CDR3 is encoded by further DNA sequences in the sample. V gene TRBV28 combines with J gene TRBJ2-7; no reliable D call. The V end lost 1 base, the J end lost 4 bases, and 8 bases lay between the germline ends. Germline loops: CDR1 MDHEN, CDR2 SYDVKM. CDR3 size: 13 residues. The CDR3 nucleotides read TGTGCCAGCAGTTTATCGGGCGATTACGAGCAGTACTTC. It translates to CASSLSGDYEQYF.

The chain has TRBV4-1 and TRBJ1-3, with D maybe TRBD1 (5 bases). Trimming cost V 3 bases and J 2 bases, with 11 bases left between them. Germline V lookup: CDR1 MGHRA, CDR2 YSYEKL. This CDR3 region has 15 residues. The CDR3 DNA is TGCGCCAGCAGCCAGTTGGGGCGCGCTGGAAACACCATATATTTT. Its protein product is CASSQLGRAGNTIYF.

The chain couples TRBV27 to TRBJ2-7; unclear D gene. The V end was cut by 0 bases, the J end by 1 base, with 7 bases between. This CDR3 comprises 14 residues. CDR1 and CDR2 from the germline V gene are MNHEY and SMNVEV (reference sequence). CDR3 region: CASSLSPGSYEQYF. CDR3 in DNA: TGTGCCAGCAGTTTATCTCCCGGGTCCTACGAGCAGTACTTC.

The chain couples TRBV6-5 to TRBJ2-5, with TRBD1 as a possible D gene (5 bases). The V and J ends lost 6 bases and 0 bases respectively, with 8 bases between them. Germline CDR1 MNHEY, CDR2 SVGAGI. The CDR3 totals 13 residues. Here the CDR3 DNA reads TGTGCCAGCAGGCAGACAGACCAAGAGACCCAGTACTTC. It is translated as CASRQTDQETQYF.

V gene TRBV30 combines with J gene TRBJ2-1, with TRBD1 as a possible D gene (5 bases). This CDR3 region has 13 residues. V lost 0 bases, J lost 9 bases, and 12 bases lay in between. The germline V gene has CDR1 GTSNPN and CDR2 SVGIG (reference sequence). CDR3 in DNA: TGTGCCTGGAGTGTAGAATGGGGCGGTGAGCAGTTCTTC. Translating it yields CAWSVEWGGEQFF.

The DNA for the CDR3 is TGTGCCACCCTTGGCTTAACTAGCGGGAGCTACGAGCAGTACTTC. It translates to CATLGLTSGSYEQYF. This sequence joins TRBV2 and TRBJ2-7; 11 bases agree with TRBD2. Germline loops: CDR1 SNHLY, CDR2 FYNNEI. Trimming removed 10 bases from V and 3 bases from J; junction bases left unmatched: 11. The CDR3 consists of 15 residues.

The genes are TRBV5-1 and TRBJ2-6, with 7 nucleotides matching TRBD1. CDR3 length: 19 amino acids. In germline, CDR1 is SGHRS, CDR2 YFSETQ. Germline trimming cut 0 bases from V and 0 bases from J; bases unmatched to any gene: 9. CDR3 loop: CASSLDHRGQNSGANVLTF. CDR3 DNA: TGCGCCAGCAGCTTGGACCACAGGGGCCAAAACTCTGGGGCCAACGTCCTGACTTTC.

The chain has TRBV28 and TRBJ2-7, with 7 bases lining up with TRBD1. Trimming removed 2 bases from V and 0 bases from J; junction bases left unmatched: 10. Per the germline V gene, CDR1 is MDHEN and CDR2 is SYDVKM. This CDR3 contains 17 residues. In DNA, the CDR3 is TGTGCCAGCAGTTTAGTGGGGACAGATCTTTTCTCCTACGAGCAGTACTTC. Amino acids: CASSLVGTDLFSYEQYF. Full variable domain (rest looked up from reference TRBV28 and TRBJ2-7): DVKVTQSSRYLVKRTGEKVFLECVQDMDHENMFWYRQDPGLGLRLIYFSYDVKMKEKGDIPEGYSVSREKKERFSLILESASTNQTSMYLCASSLVGTDLFSYEQYFGPGTRLTVT.

The V and J genes are TRBV7-6 and TRBJ2-7; maybe TRBD2 (5 bases). CDR3 length equals 13 residues. Germline values: CDR1 SGHVS, CDR2 FNYEAQ. V was clipped by 5 bases and J by 1 base, with 9 bases between them. CDR3 in amino acids: CASSTSGSYEQYF. The CDR3 DNA is TGTGCCAGCAGCACAAGCGGTTCCTACGAGCAGTACTTC.

The chain carries TRBV10-2 and TRBJ2-7; 11 positions match TRBD2. Germline loops: CDR1 WSHSY, CDR2 SAAADI. V lost 7 bases and J lost 0; bases outside the gene matches: 5. The CDR3 sequence is 15 residues long. CDR3 amino acids: CASTSLAGVSYEQYF. DNA for the CDR3: TGCGCCAGCACTTCACTAGCGGGAGTCTCCTACGAGCAGTACTTC.

The rearrangement links TRBV9 to TRBJ1-4; D might be TRBD1 (5 bases). The V gene lost 0 bases and the J gene lost 2 bases, with 11 bases spanning the gap. The CDR3 is 16 amino acids. Germline-derived CDR1 and CDR2 are SGDLS and YYNGEE. The CDR3 coding sequence is TGTGCCAGCAGCGTAGGGGGGATACGGACTAATGAAAAACTGTTTTTT. Amino acid sequence: CASSVGGIRTNEKLFF.

The V call is TRBV19, the J call TRBJ1-1, with D uncertain. Deletions cut 6 bases from V and 3 bases from J, with 5 bases between. Per the germline V gene, CDR1 is LNHDA and CDR2 is SQIVND (reference sequence). This CDR3 region has 11 residues. The CDR3 spells CASRSYTEAFF. The CDR3 DNA follows: TGTGCCAGTAGGAGTTACACTGAAGCTTTCTTT.

The CDR3 DNA is TGTGCCAGCAGCCCCCCAGGGGTTTGGCAGCCCCAGCATTTT. It encodes CASSPPGVWQPQHF. This chain connects TRBV27 to TRBJ1-5, with a possible D match to TRBD1 (6 bases). Germline CDR1 MNHEY, CDR2 SMNVEV (reference sequence). The CDR3 is 14 amino acids. The V and J ends lost 6 bases and 7 bases respectively, with 16 bases between them.